The rows below give T cell receptor beta chains drawn from one sample of a study of graft-versus-host responses after intestinal transplantation. Some clones are missing from TCRdb's copy, which holds only in-frame ones; the method was immunoSEQ multiplex PCR. The sample records about 120,000 clones, less than 95% being singletons. Their antigen targets remain unknown. The input for sequencing was unstimulated CD4+ T cells sorted from spleen or lymph node cells, taken before intestinal transplant. The source of these receptors is a human donor who received an intestinal transplant. Both conserved end residues are part of each CDR3. D genes are given only for firm matches. The listing skips clone size in some rows; elsewhere it reads once, few, many or a size class.

TRBJ1-1 . TRBV29-1 . TGCAGCGCTGGGGCAGGGATGAACACTGAAGCTTTCTTT CSAGAGMNTEAFF
TRBJ1-1 . TRBV5-1 . TGCGCCAGCACCTTGTTCGGAGAGAGGAACACTGAAGCTTTCTTT CASTLFGERNTEAFF
TRBJ2-5 . TRBV7-2 . TGTGCCAGCAGCTTATTTGGTGGGAGAGACGAGACCCAGTACTTC CASSLFGGRDETQYF
TRBJ1-1 . TRBV7-8 . TGTGCCAGCAGCTTAGAGGGGGTGAACACTGAAGCTTTCTTT CASSLEGVNTEAFF
TRBJ2-2 . TRBV6-1 . TGTGCCAGCAGTGAAAAGGGGGGGAGCGGCGGGGAGCTGTTTTTT CASSEKGGSGGELFF
TRBJ2-6 TRBD1 TRBV29-1 . TGCAGCGCTGGGGACAGGGCTGGGGCCAACGTCCTGACTTTC CSAGDRAGANVLTF
TRBJ2-7 TRBD2 TRBV30 once TGTGCCTGGAGTGTAGGAGCGGGAGAGGACGAGCAGTACTTC CAWSVGAGEDEQYF
TRBJ1-1 TRBD1 TRBV4-3 . TGCGCCAGCAGCCAATCTACAGGGGGCGGTGAAGCTTTCTTT CASSQSTGGGEAFF
TRBJ2-7 TRBD2 TRBV19 . TGTGCCAGTAGTATCCTAGCGGGAAAATACGAGCAGTACTTC CASSILAGKYEQYF
TRBJ1-6 . TRBV18 . TGTGCCAGCGGGAGGAGCTCCTATAATTCACCCCTCCACTTT CASGRSSYNSPLHF
TRBJ2-7 . TRBV7-8 . TGTGCCAGCAGCTTAGCCCTTCGGTACGAGCAGTACTTC CASSLALRYEQYF